This TCR beta chain was sequenced during a study of cytomegalovirus exposure and HLA in healthy donors. The CDR3 contains 11 residues. With 9 bases removed from V and 8 bases from J, the gap between germline ends came to 14 bases. CDR1 is SGHNT, CDR2 YYREEE, per germline (reference sequence). PCR used 60 Vbeta primers and 13 Jbeta primers. Some clones are missing from TCRdb's copy, which holds only in-frame ones; the method was immunoSEQ multiplex PCR. This sample has 150,000 to 200,000 clones, with roughly 80% found just once. The rearrangement joins TRBV5-4 to TRBJ1-2; D unresolved. This TCR derives from a woman between 50 and 59 years old in good health and CMV-seropositive. The sequenced sample was PBMCs. CDR3 sequence: CATPEKRGYTF. CDR3 DNA: TGTGCCACCCCAGAGAAGCGAGGCTACACCTTC.